The clone carrying this TCR beta chain was seen a handful of times. The antigen remains unidentified. These data belong to a study of T cells in Graves' hyperthyroidism and ophthalmopathy. In the study overall: Sampling of peripheral blood happened at initial diagnosis, prior to any treatment.

Authors of the study amplified TCR beta CDR3 regions from RNA transcripts. HTBI primers were used for first-round RT-PCR of the TCR CDR3. TCRdb passed the multiplex PCR reads through MiXCR, listing each CDR3 protein once. This sample has over 120,000 distinct CDR3 sequences; approximately 20% occur once, and the top ten carry more than 60%. Regarding the study as a whole: Among thyroid clonotypes expanded above 0.001, most also appeared in blood.

This CDR3 has 15 residues. Germline-derived CDR1 and CDR2 are SNHLY and FYNNEI. The junction had 12 bases not matched to a gene; V was cut back by 5 bases and J by 9 bases. The TCR comes from a woman aged 45-60 years with Graves' hyperthyroidism that later progressed to Graves' ophthalmopathy. The gene calls are TRBV2 and TRBJ2-1; 8 bases match TRBD2. The material sequenced was blood. The CDR3, as DNA: TGTGCCAGCAGTATCTCGGTAGCGGGAAATGGTGAGCAGTTCTTC. Protein product: CASSISVAGNGEQFF.